This T cell receptor (beta chain) was documented in a study of CD8+ T cells in alopecia areata (dated by TCRdb to the late 2010s). In terms of the full investigation: The study used high-throughput TCRbeta sequencing to examine T cell clonal expansion in alopecia areata, in both the C3H/HeJ mouse model and human patients. In humans, TCRbeta sequencing was performed on scalp tissue and on sorted CD4+ and CD8+ peripheral blood T cells from healthy controls and from patients with patchy or totalis/universalis alopecia areata. Scalp clonality was compared across normal scalp (n=4), patchy alopecia areata scalp (n=8), and alopecia totalis/universalis scalp (n=8). RNA came from the PAXgene miRNA kit for fixed scalp, the miRNeasy kit for PBMCs, and the RNeasy kit for mouse skin. TCRbeta CDR3 regions were amplified by immunoSEQ multiplex PCR using 35 Vbeta forward and 13 Jbeta reverse primers.

Library preparation used the immunoSEQ multiplex PCR assay. For TCR sequencing, RNA was extracted from every sample and reverse transcribed into cDNA to serve as template. First-strand cDNA was synthesized using SuperScript III with a 2:1 mix of oligo-dT and random hexamers. Amplification bias was assessed with a synthetic immune receptor repertoire, and residual bias was removed computationally. In the paper's pipeline: Raw reads were preprocessed to remove errors, and CDR3 was defined according to IMGT conventions as the region from the conserved cysteine to phenylalanine. Clonality was computed by normalizing Shannon entropy by log2 of the number of productive unique TCRs and subtracting the result from 1. Scalp TCRbeta sequences were cross-referenced with sorted blood CD4 and CD8 repertoires so that the CD4 or CD8 identity of scalp clones could be inferred. In its TCRdb copy, this immuneACCESS table keeps in-frame sequences only and misses some clones. Where compared with another copy, unresolved V genes explain less than half of these, and the others have no known cause. V, J and clone size derive from that table, while D and trimming were established from the DNA sequence. This sample comprises about 37,000 clones, 45% to 70% of them detected only once. The ten largest clonotypes hold roughly 1.8% of the sample.

Comment on this clone: Its antigen remains undetermined. It has no much larger one-base neighbor in the sample; base qualities were not kept.

V and J lose 2 bases and 8 bases, and a span of 27 bases separates them. From the cysteine up to the phenylalanine, the CDR3 has a length of 19 residues. Left in the record is the CDR3 DNA by itself, 57 bases read in frame from the first base. The germline V gene supplies CDR1 MDHEN and CDR2 SYDVKM. The research as a whole found: Unlike mouse skin, which is dominated by gammadelta T cells, normal human skin has resident alphabeta T cells that are also sequenced, and this complicates analysis of the scalp TCR repertoire. Compared with normal scalp, lesional scalp, particularly in alopecia totalis/universalis, had higher clonality and more expanded CD8+ clones, which suggests antigenic drive. Shared TCR sequences between patients were less evident than in mice, which may be partly attributable to HLA diversity in the patient population.

CD4+ cells from a few biomarker-study patients were further sorted into CD25+CD127- cells. Peripheral blood and lesional scalp punch biopsies were obtained from patients with alopecia areata. PBMCs were isolated by density centrifugation and stained for CD3, CD4 and CD8, after which CD4+ and CD8+ T cells were sorted on a FACSAria. Untreated alopecia areata patients were recruited as part of a multicenter biomarker study. The sequence joins TRBV28 to TRBJ2-2; possibly the D gene is TRBD2, per 6 matching bases. Sequencing was carried out using CD4+ Tregs sorted from blood. The TCR originated in a human donor with alopecia areata. The CDR3 region: CASSLVRKAVGGLVGELFF. The DNA is as follows: TGTGCCAGCAGTTTAGTCCGGAAAGCGGTGGGAGGCCTTGTAGGGGAGCTGTTTTTT. The reference TRBV28 and TRBJ2-2 proteins fill in what lies around the CDR3, so the full variable domain reads DVKVTQSSRYLVKRTGEKVFLECVQDMDHENMFWYRQDPGLGLRLIYFSYDVKMKEKGDIPEGYSVSREKKERFSLILESASTNQTSMYLCASSLVRKAVGGLVGELFFGEGSRLTVL.